Sequencing of this T cell receptor (beta chain) was carried out in a study of beta chain bispecific antibodies for T cell cancers. Study-level results: In these mixed samples, most targeted TRBV reads derived from the leukemia cell line.

T cells were expanded from blood mononuclear cells for 2 to 3 days with anti-CD3 OKT3 or CD3/CD28 beads. Clonotypes were quantified using unique molecular identifier barcodes. A single record per CDR3 protein comes from TCRdb applying MiXCR to the 5' RACE reads. The sample shows some 21,000 distinct CDR3 sequences, around 2.4% of them seen only once. The CDR3 totals 15 residues. Germline V CDR1 and CDR2: SNHLY, FYNNEI. Notes on this clonotype: What it binds is unknown. An end of the junction does not agree with germline; a read error may underlie this.

This clonotype was obtained from a human donor in good health. Some clones in this sample may be carry-over from other donors' samples. The chain carries TRBV2 and TRBJ2-3; 7 bases fit TRBD2. The sample consisted of healthy donor T cells cultured with leukemia cells. The DNA of the CDR3 is TGTGCCAGCAGGGGGCTAGCGGTACGCACAGATACGCAGTGTTTT. This encodes CASRGLAVRTDTQCF.